The clone carrying this TCR beta chain was recorded many times. What it recognizes is unknown. Amplification yielded TCR beta CDR3 regions, with RNA transcripts as the source. The study used the HTBI primer set for a first-round RT-PCR of the TCR CDR3. TCRdb called the multiplex PCR reads again in MiXCR, with one record for every CDR3 protein. The sample holds some 690,000 distinct CDR3 sequences, roughly 17% seen once. A patient was excluded if there was uncontrolled infection, other autoimmune disease, pregnancy or lactation. The data were taken from a study of T cells in Graves' hyperthyroidism and ophthalmopathy. Findings of the study overall: Most thyroid-expanded clonotypes above 0.001 were also found in blood.

The sequenced material came from blood. The source of this sequence is a man in his fifties with Graves' hyperthyroidism.

In DNA, the CDR3 is TGTGCCAGCAGATCTTCGAAGGGTACTACTGGCTACACCTTC. Protein sequence: CASRSSKGTTGYTF. This chain joins TRBV27 and TRBJ1-2; D is unclear. CDR1 MNHEY and CDR2 SMNVEV come from the germline V gene (reference sequence). There are 14 residues in the CDR3. The ends were cut back, 6 bases at V and 7 bases at J, with 18 bases in the middle.